This is a list of T cell receptor beta chains from one sample in a study of identifying expanded T cells in peripheral blood. Sequencing was performed with immunoSEQ multiplex PCR; in TCRdb, only in-frame clones are kept and a portion is missing. Here the sample spans about 100,000 clones, approximately 88% being singletons. The sample consisted of blood. The receptor source for this set is a person between 18 and 75 years old in good health. The CDR3 runs from the conserved cysteine through the conserved F or W. Each record gives: V gene, CDR3 protein.

>TRBV5-1
CASSSDARGYYEEQYF
>TRBV7-9
CASLGNRDGNTIYF
>TRBV7-9
CASSSQGGNSPLHF
>TRBV7-8
CASSLGGDYSNQPQHF
>TRBV10-3
CAISTGVYGEAFF
>TRBV7-2
CASSSGSAGGYEQYF
>TRBV11-2
CASSLDPGGGRTEAFF
>TRBV27
CASSFLSTSTDTQYF
>TRBV7-2
CASSLRVLDRGTNEKLFF
>TRBV5-8
CASVEQGRQPQHF
>TRBV5-1
CASSWSGDSWELFF
>TRBV6-6
CASSRADQPQHF
>TRBV11-2
CASSSTGTLNTEAFF
>TRBV28
CASRSLTGFPEAFF
>TRBV4-3
CASSQAPDTRGANVLTF
>TRBV7-9
CASSQGVEQFF
>TRBV28
CASSSELFRGSAFF
>TRBV28
CASSAGTPNYGYTF
>TRBV7-9
CASSFLWSAQETQYF
>TRBV6-6
CASSYGGGYTF
>TRBV7-2
CASSLGQVNSPLHF
>TRBV28
CASSLGTLSNQPQHF
>TRBV4-1
CASSQRSTEITDTQYF
>TRBV28
CASSFAGGGSYNEQFF
>TRBV5-8
CASTTLTLEQYF
>TRBV6-6
CASTPLGADTQYF
>TRBV5-1
CASSPGTASSYNEQFF
>TRBV6-5
CASSYRERRNVLTF
>TRBV7-2
CASSSPRPDSYYQPQHF
>TRBV9
CASSSNLRARYGYTF
>TRBV2
CASRVQENTEAFF
>TRBV11-3
CASSCRDRGNFGNQPQHF
>TRBV29-1
CSLTKAGGAPDTQYF
>TRBV27
CASSFSGGPDTQYF
>TRBV7-9
CASSLSGLAGGPSSYEQYF
>TRBV27
CASSLELRYEQYF
>TRBV5-1
CASSLGQPLGTDTQYF
>TRBV20-1
CSARSDGELFF
>TRBV10-2
CASRTGSFTGELFF
>TRBV11-3
CASSLGGLAGDEQYF
>TRBV5-1
CASSTRDRGTTDTQYF
>TRBV11-2
CASSPRQAVEQFF
>TRBV5-5
CASSLVGSYNEQFF
>TRBV4-3
CASSQYPGAGNYGYTF
>TRBV5-3
CARSLGPGTSGGYTGELFF
>TRBV4-3
CASSHGAYTVGYGYTF